Listed below are T cell receptor beta chains from one sample, sequenced in a study of T cell responses to AZD1222 COVID-19 vaccine. TCRdb keeps only in-frame clones here, not all; method: immunoSEQ multiplex PCR. Of 70,000 to 95,000 clones in the sample, roughly 89% were seen once. Source: peripheral blood, taken 28 days after the second AZD1222 dose. These receptors came from an adult who received the AZD1222 COVID-19 vaccine. CDR3s include the opening cysteine and the closing phenylalanine or tryptophan. Fields, in order: CDR3 DNA, CDR3 protein, J gene, clone size, V gene, D gene. A D gene is named only where the DNA matches it firmly. Size values are once, few and many counts, or a class for expanded clones, and some rows have none.

TGTGCCAGTAGTATAGAAGGCAGCAATCAGCCCCAGCATTTT | CASSIEGSNQPQHF | TRBJ1-5 | NA | TRBV19 | NA
TGTGCCAGCAGCTCAGGAGGACGGGATGGCTACACCTTC | CASSSGGRDGYTF | TRBJ1-2 | NA | TRBV7-9 | NA
TGTGCCAGCAGCTTAGCGGGGCATCTCTACGAGCAGTACTTC | CASSLAGHLYEQYF | TRBJ2-7 | NA | TRBV7-2 | NA
TGTGCCAGCAGTCCAAATTATAATTCACCCCTCCACTTT | CASSPNYNSPLHF | TRBJ1-6 | once | TRBV12-3/TRBV12-4 | NA
TGTGCCAGCTCACCAAGCCGGGACAGCAACCCTAACCAGCCCCAGCATTTT | CASSPSRDSNPNQPQHF | TRBJ1-5 | NA | TRBV18 | TRBD1
TGTGCCAGCAGGCGACAGGGAGCGCAGCCCCAGCATTTT | CASRRQGAQPQHF | TRBJ1-5 | NA | TRBV6-5 | TRBD1
TGTGCCAGCTCACCACAGGGAGACTATGGCTACACCTTC | CASSPQGDYGYTF | TRBJ1-2 | NA | TRBV18 | NA
TGTGCCAGCAGCTTAGGGACAGCTAACTATGGCTACACCTTC | CASSLGTANYGYTF | TRBJ1-2 | NA | TRBV11-2 | NA
TGTGCCAGCAGTTTGCCGGGTGAGGATACGCAGTATTTT | CASSLPGEDTQYF | TRBJ2-3 | NA | TRBV6-6 | NA
TGTGCCAGCTCACCAGTGAACATGAACACTGAAGCTTTCTTT | CASSPVNMNTEAFF | TRBJ1-1 | NA | TRBV18 | NA
TGCGCCAGCAGCCAGGCTTACAGAGCAACTAATGAAAAACTGTTTTTT | CASSQAYRATNEKLFF | TRBJ1-4 | NA | TRBV4-1 | NA
TGTGCCAGCAGCGTCTCCCGGGACAGGGCCAAAAACATTCAGTACTTC | CASSVSRDRAKNIQYF | TRBJ2-4 | NA | TRBV7-8 | TRBD1
TGCGCCAGCAGCTTGGCGGGGGCTGGGTGGGCTAATGAAAAACTGTTTTTT | CASSLAGAGWANEKLFF | TRBJ1-4 | NA | TRBV5-1 | NA